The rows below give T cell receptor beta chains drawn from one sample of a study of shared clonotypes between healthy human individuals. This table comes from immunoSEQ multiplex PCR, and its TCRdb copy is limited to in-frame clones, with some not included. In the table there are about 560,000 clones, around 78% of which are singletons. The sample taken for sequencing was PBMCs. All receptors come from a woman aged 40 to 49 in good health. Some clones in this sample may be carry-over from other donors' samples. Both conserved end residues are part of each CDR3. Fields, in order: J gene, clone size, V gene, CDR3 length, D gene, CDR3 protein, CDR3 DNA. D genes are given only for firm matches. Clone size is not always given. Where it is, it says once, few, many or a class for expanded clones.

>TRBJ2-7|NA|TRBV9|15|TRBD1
CASSPRKGAEYEQYF
TGTGCCAGCAGCCCGCGAAAGGGGGCAGAGTACGAGCAGTACTTC
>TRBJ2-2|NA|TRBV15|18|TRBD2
CATSRAGTSGVNTGELFF
TGTGCCACCAGCAGAGCAGGGACTAGCGGGGTTAACACCGGGGAGCTGTTTTTT
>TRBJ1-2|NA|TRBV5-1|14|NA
CASSLDGQSGGYTF
TGCGCCAGCAGCTTGGATGGACAGTCCGGGGGCTACACCTTC
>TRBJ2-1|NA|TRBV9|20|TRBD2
CASSVSWGSSGARIYNEQFF
TGTGCCAGCAGCGTGAGTTGGGGGAGTAGCGGGGCTCGTATATACAATGAGCAGTTCTTC
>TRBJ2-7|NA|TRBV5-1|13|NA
CASGRDSPYEQYF
TGCGCCAGCGGCAGGGACTCCCCCTACGAGCAGTACTTC
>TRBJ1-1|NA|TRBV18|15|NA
CASSATGVMNTEAFF
TGTGCCAGCTCAGCGACAGGAGTAATGAACACTGAAGCTTTCTTT
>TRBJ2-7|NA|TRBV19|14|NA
CASSAQGRGYEQYF
TGTGCCAGTAGTGCACAGGGGCGGGGTTACGAGCAGTACTTC
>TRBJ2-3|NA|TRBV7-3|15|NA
CASSSSGRSTDTQYF
TGTGCCAGCAGCTCCTCGGGGCGGAGCACAGATACGCAGTATTTT
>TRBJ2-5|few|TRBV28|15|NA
CASSFAGGGEETQYF
TGTGCCAGCAGTTTCGCCGGTGGAGGGGAAGAGACCCAGTACTTC
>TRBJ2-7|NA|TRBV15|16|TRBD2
CATSRDLTSGTYEQYF
TGTGCCACCAGCAGAGATTTAACTAGCGGGACTTACGAGCAGTACTTC
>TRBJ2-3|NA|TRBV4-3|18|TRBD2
CASSQDAHLAGVPDTQYF
TGCGCCAGCAGCCAAGATGCCCATCTAGCGGGAGTCCCAGATACGCAGTATTTT
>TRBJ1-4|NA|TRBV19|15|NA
CASSITSWPNEKLFF
TGTGCCAGTAGTATAACATCGTGGCCTAATGAAAAACTGTTTTTT
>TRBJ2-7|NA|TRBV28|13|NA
CASSLQGTYEQYF
TGTGCCAGCAGTCTACAGGGAACCTACGAGCAGTACTTC
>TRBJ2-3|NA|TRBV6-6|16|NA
CASSYSDRLSTDTQYF
TGTGCCAGCAGTTATTCGGACAGACTTAGCACAGATACGCAGTATTTT
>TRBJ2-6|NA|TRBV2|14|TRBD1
CASSEGTGRNVLTF
TGTGCCAGCAGTGAAGGGACAGGGCGGAACGTCCTGACTTTC
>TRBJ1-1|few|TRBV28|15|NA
CASSLPGGQNTEAFF
TGTGCCAGCAGTCTCCCCGGGGGGCAGAACACTGAAGCTTTCTTT
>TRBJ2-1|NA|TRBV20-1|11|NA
CSAALAYEQFF
TGCAGTGCAGCCCTAGCCTATGAGCAGTTCTTC
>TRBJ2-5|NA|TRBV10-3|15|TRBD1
CAISESAGGGETQYF
TGTGCCATCAGTGAGTCGGCAGGGGGCGGTGAGACCCAGTACTTC
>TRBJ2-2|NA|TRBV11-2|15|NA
CASSLDPLNTGELFF
TGTGCCAGCAGCTTAGACCCGCTAAACACCGGGGAGCTGTTTTTT
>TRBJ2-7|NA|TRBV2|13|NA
CASKWGPTYEQYF
TGTGCCAGCAAGTGGGGTCCAACCTACGAGCAGTACTTC
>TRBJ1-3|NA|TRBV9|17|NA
CASSVASSALSGNTIYF
TGTGCCAGCAGCGTAGCCTCCTCAGCCCTCTCTGGAAACACCATATATTTT
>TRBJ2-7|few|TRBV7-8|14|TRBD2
CASSQAGAGYEQYF
TGTGCCAGCAGCCAAGCGGGAGCGGGCTACGAGCAGTACTTC
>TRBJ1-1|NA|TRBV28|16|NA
CAGFWTELVLNTEAFF
TGTGCCGGATTCTGGACAGAACTAGTACTGAACACTGAAGCTTTCTTT
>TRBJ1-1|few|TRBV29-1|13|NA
CSVASSGATEAFF
TGCAGCGTCGCCAGTTCAGGGGCCACTGAAGCTTTCTTT
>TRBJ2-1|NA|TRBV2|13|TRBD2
CAGRGGREAEQFF
TGTGCCGGAAGGGGCGGGAGAGAGGCTGAGCAGTTCTTC
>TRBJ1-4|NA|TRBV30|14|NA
CAWSVMGAAEKLFF
TGTGCTTGGAGTGTAATGGGGGCGGCTGAAAAACTGTTTTTT
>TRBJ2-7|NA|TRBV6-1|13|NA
CASSSHLAYEQYF
TGTGCCAGCAGTAGCCATCTAGCTTACGAGCAGTACTTC
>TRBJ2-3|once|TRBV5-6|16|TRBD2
CASSLRLAGPPDTQYF
TGTGCCAGCAGCTTGAGGCTAGCGGGACCCCCAGATACGCAGTATTTT
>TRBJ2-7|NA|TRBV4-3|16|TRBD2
CASSLSRDYGPYEQYF
TGCGCCAGCAGTCTCAGCCGGGACTATGGGCCCTACGAGCAGTACTTC
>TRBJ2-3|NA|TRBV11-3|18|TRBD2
CASSLGSSGASSTDTQYF
TGTGCCAGCAGCTTAGGTTCTAGCGGAGCATCTAGCACAGATACGCAGTATTTT
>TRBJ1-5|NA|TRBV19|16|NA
CASSAGGGTSGQPQHF
TGTGCCAGTTCCGCCGGCGGGGGGACTAGCGGGCAGCCCCAGCATTTT
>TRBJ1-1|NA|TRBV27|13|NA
CASTKQGNAEAFF
TGTGCCAGCACTAAACAGGGAAACGCTGAAGCTTTCTTT
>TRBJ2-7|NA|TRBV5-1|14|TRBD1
CASSLVGQGSEQYF
TGCGCCAGCAGCTTGGTGGGACAGGGGAGCGAGCAGTACTTC
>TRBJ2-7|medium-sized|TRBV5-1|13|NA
CASSSDSHYEQYF
TGCGCCAGCAGCTCGGACAGTCACTACGAGCAGTACTTC
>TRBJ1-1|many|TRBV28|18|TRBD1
CASSLRQGVVYTSTEAFF
TGTGCCAGCAGTTTGAGGCAGGGGGTAGTTTACACGAGCACTGAAGCTTTCTTT
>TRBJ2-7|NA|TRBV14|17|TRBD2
CASSQDFRASGRYEQYF
TGTGCCAGCAGCCAAGATTTTCGGGCTAGCGGGAGGTACGAGCAGTACTTC
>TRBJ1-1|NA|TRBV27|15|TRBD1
CASSLSARGPTEAFF
TGTGCCAGCAGTTTATCGGCAAGGGGGCCCACTGAAGCTTTCTTT
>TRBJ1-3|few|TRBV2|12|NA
CASSLGGNTIYF
TGTGCCAGCAGCCTAGGAGGAAACACCATATATTTT
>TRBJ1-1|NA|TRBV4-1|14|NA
CASSRVTRNTEAFF
TGCGCCAGCAGCCGAGTCACTCGGAACACTGAAGCTTTCTTT
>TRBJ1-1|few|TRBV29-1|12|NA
CSVGGRGTEAFF
TGCAGCGTGGGGGGCAGGGGCACTGAAGCTTTCTTT
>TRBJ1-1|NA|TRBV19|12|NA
CASSISGDWAFF
TGTGCCAGTAGTATAAGTGGAGATTGGGCTTTCTTT
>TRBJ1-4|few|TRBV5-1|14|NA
CASSYDGGEEKLFF
TGCGCCAGCAGCTACGACGGAGGGGAGGAAAAACTGTTTTTT
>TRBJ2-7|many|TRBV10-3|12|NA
CAISDQGNEQYF
TGTGCCATCAGTGACCAGGGCAACGAGCAGTACTTC
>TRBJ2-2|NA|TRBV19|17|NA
CASSISLGASNTGELFF
TGTGCCAGTAGTATATCCTTAGGGGCATCGAACACCGGGGAGCTGTTTTTT
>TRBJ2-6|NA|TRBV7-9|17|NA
CASSVQGTSSGANVLTF
TGTGCCAGCAGCGTTCAGGGGACCTCTTCTGGGGCCAACGTCCTGACTTTC
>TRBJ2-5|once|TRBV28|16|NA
CASSTLRAILKETQYF
TGTGCCAGCAGTACTCTACGGGCCATACTTAAAGAGACCCAGTACTTC
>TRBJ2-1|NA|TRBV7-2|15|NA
CASSFSTMSYNEQFF
TGTGCCAGCAGCTTCTCGACTATGTCCTACAATGAGCAGTTCTTC
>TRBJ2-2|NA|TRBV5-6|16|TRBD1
CASSWSGTGSGGELFF
TGTGCCAGCAGCTGGTCCGGGACAGGGTCCGGCGGGGAGCTGTTTTTT
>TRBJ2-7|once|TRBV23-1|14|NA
CASSQGRRVCEQYF
TGCGCCAGCAGTCAAGGAAGGAGGGTCTGCGAGCAGTACTTC
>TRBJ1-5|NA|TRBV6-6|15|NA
CASRSPRGYNQPQHF
TGTGCCAGCAGGTCTCCCAGGGGTTACAATCAGCCCCAGCATTTT
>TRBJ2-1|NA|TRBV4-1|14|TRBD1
CASSQGDRVNEQFF
TGCGCCAGCAGCCAAGGTGACAGGGTAAATGAGCAGTTCTTC